These 12 T cell receptor beta chains originate from one sample sequenced in a study of T cell responses to AZD1222 COVID-19 vaccine. Data came from immunoSEQ multiplex PCR; TCRdb stores just in-frame clones and leaves some out. This sample has over 110,000 clones, with around 90% found just once. The input for sequencing was peripheral blood, taken on day 0 of AZD1222 vaccination. The receptors were sampled from an adult in good health.

This chain uses TRBV9 with TRBJ1-3; tentative D call: TRBD1 (5 bases). Germline lookup yields CDR1 SGDLS and CDR2 YYNGEE. This CDR3 comprises 17 residues. Deletions cut 1 base from V and 2 bases from J, with 16 bases between. The CDR3 is CASSVSPGRAPGNTIYF. CDR3 nucleotides: TGTGCCAGCAGCGTATCCCCAGGCAGGGCGCCTGGAAACACCATATATTTT. Combining the CDR3 with reference TRBV9 and TRBJ1-3 gives the whole variable domain DSGVTQTPKHLITATGQRVTLRCSPRSGDLSVYWYQQSLDQGLQFLIQYYNGEERAKGNILERFSAQQFPDLHSELNLSSLELGDSALYFCASSVSPGRAPGNTIYFGEGSWLTVV.

V gene TRBV27 combines with J gene TRBJ2-7; 8 bases match TRBD1. The CDR3 contains 13 residues. Germline CDR1 is MNHEY and CDR2 is SMNVEV (reference sequence). J was trimmed by 3 bases and V by 5 bases; bases with no gene match: 3. CDR3 amino acids: CASSGTGDYEQYF. For the CDR3, the DNA is TGTGCCAGCAGTGGGACAGGAGACTACGAGCAGTACTTC.

DNA of the CDR3: TGTGCCAGCAGCGTCCGGGATTACTATAATTCACCCCTCCACTTT. This translates into CASSVRDYYNSPLHF. This chain uses TRBV5-6 with TRBJ1-6; D remains ambiguous. V lost 4 bases and J lost 3, with 11 bases in between. Per the germline V gene, CDR1 is SGHDT and CDR2 is YYEEEE. The CDR3 totals 15 residues.

The J gene is TRBJ2-3, the V gene TRBV18, with 11 nucleotides matching TRBD2. CDR3 length: 15 amino acids. Trimming at V came to 3 bases and at J to 1 base, leaving 0 bases not matched to a gene. Per the germline V gene, CDR1 is KGHSH and CDR2 is LQKENI. The CDR3 DNA reads as TGTGCCAGCTCACCTAGCGGGAGGGGCACAGATACGCAGTATTTT. Protein sequence: CASSPSGRGTDTQYF.

The count of this clone is one. V gene TRBV4-1 combines with J gene TRBJ2-2; D is perhaps TRBD1 (6 bases). CDR3 length: 17 residues. CDR1 MGHRA and CDR2 YSYEKL come from the germline V gene. V lost 0 bases and J 2 bases, leaving 13 bases between the germline ends. CDR3 sequence reads: CASSQELGRGNTGELFF. The CDR3 DNA reads TGCGCCAGCAGCCAAGAACTGGGCAGGGGCAACACCGGGGAGCTGTTTTTT.

The V call is TRBV6-5, the J call TRBJ2-5, with 9 bases fitting TRBD2. Germline V CDR1 and CDR2: MNHEY, SVGAGI. This CDR3 is built from 16 residues. V shed 1 base, J shed 3 bases, and the junction held 6 bases outside the gene matches. DNA for the CDR3: TGTGCCAGCAGTTACTGGGGTAGCGGGAGAGAAGAGACCCAGTACTTC. Translating gives CASSYWGSGREETQYF.

This rearrangement joins TRBV29-1 to TRBJ1-1, with D perhaps matching TRBD1 (5 bases). Germline assignment: CDR1 SQVTM and CDR2 ANQGSEA. The V end was cut by 6 bases, the J end by 1 base, with 15 bases between. The CDR3 sequence is 14 residues long. The CDR3 reads CSVSRGYPNTEAFF. CDR3 coding DNA: TGCAGCGTCTCACGGGGGTACCCGAACACTGAAGCTTTCTTT.

This clone was seen just once. The chain carries TRBV7-3 and TRBJ2-1; 13 nucleotides match TRBD2. CDR3 size: 18 residues. Per germline, CDR1 SGHTA and CDR2 FQGTGA. V was clipped by 1 base and J by 5 bases; unmatched bases: 8. CDR3 nucleotide sequence: TGTGCCAGCAGCTTAAACCCTGGACTAGCGGGAGATCACAATGAGCAGTTCTTC. This translates into CASSLNPGLAGDHNEQFF. Using reference TRBV7-3 and TRBJ2-1 for the parts outside the CDR3, the full variable domain is GAGVSQTPSNKVTEKGKYVELRCDPISGHTALYWYRQSLGQGPEFLIYFQGTGAADDSGLPNDRFFAVRPEGSVSTLKIQRTERGDSAVYLCASSLNPGLAGDHNEQFFGPGTRLTVL.

The chain recombines TRBV11-3 with TRBJ2-2, with 8 bases that match TRBD1. The germline CDR1 and CDR2 sequences are SGHNT and YENEEA. Trimming took 4 bases from V and 9 from J; bases not matched to a gene: 4. The CDR3 totals 13 residues. CDR3 sequence reads: CASSSDRGRELFF. CDR3 bases: TGTGCCAGCAGCTCCGACAGGGGAAGGGAGCTGTTTTTT. Full variable domain (missing parts from reference TRBV11-3 and TRBJ2-2): EAGVVQSPRYKIIEKKQPVAFWCNPISGHNTLYWYLQNLGQGPELLIRYENEEAVDDSQLPKDRFSAERLKGVDSTLKIQPAELGDSAVYLCASSSDRGRELFFGEGSRLTVL.

This chain links TRBV5-1 with TRBJ2-1, with a weak D call TRBD2 (5 bases). V lost 2 bases, J lost 4 bases, and 7 bases lay in between. The CDR3 spans 13 residues. The germline gives CDR1 SGHRS, CDR2 YFSETQ. The CDR3 reads CASSFGIYNEQFF. As DNA, the CDR3 is TGCGCCAGCAGCTTCGGGATTTACAATGAGCAGTTCTTC.

This chain connects TRBV28 to TRBJ1-1; D call uncertain. The CDR3 spans 17 residues. V was shortened by 1 base and J by 3 bases, with 18 bases between the two germline ends. Germline CDR1 and CDR2: MDHEN and SYDVKM. CDR3 coding DNA: TGTGCCAGCAGTTTATCCCAACCGACCGCGGTTGACACTGAAGCTTTCTTT. Its translation: CASSLSQPTAVDTEAFF.

The chain recombines TRBV19 with TRBJ1-5, with D perhaps TRBD1 (5 bases). From germline, CDR1 is LNHDA and CDR2 SQIVND (reference sequence). V lost 7 bases and J 7 bases, leaving 11 bases between the germline ends. This CDR3 has 12 amino acids. CDR3 nucleotides: TGTGCCAGTAATGGGGGGATCCAGCCCCAGCATTTT. Residues: CASNGGIQPQHF.